This entry concerns a single T cell receptor (beta chain). Its cognate antigen is unknown. Data came from immunoSEQ multiplex PCR; TCRdb stores just in-frame clones and leaves some out. The sample shows some 28,000 clones, 90% of them seen only once. Each clinical donor contributed on average around 100,000 T cells from unsorted cryopreserved PBMC. This sample stems from a study of T cells in tuberculosis. Study as a whole: A South African cohort included IGRA-negative adolescents, latently infected IGRA-positive adolescents and adults with active tuberculosis.

Study-wide findings and caveats: Smaller distances to GMM-specific TCRs suggested their expansion in active tuberculosis. Using the GMM-specific repertoire gave around 90% accuracy versus approximately 70% with motifs.

Losses at the gene ends were 4 bases for V and 5 bases for J; bases not matched to a gene: 9. Germline CDR1 MDHEN, CDR2 SYDVKM. There are 15 residues in the CDR3. The chain uses TRBV28 and TRBJ2-3, with 7 bases matching TRBD2. The TCR originated in a donor aged 5 to 30 with latent tuberculosis or without tuberculosis infection. Sequences were obtained from PBMCs. The CDR3 loop is CASSWVGGTRDTQYF. As DNA, the CDR3 is TGTGCCAGCAGTTGGGTCGGGGGGACCAGAGATACGCAGTATTTT.